This T cell receptor (beta chain) was obtained from a study of T cell responses to AZD1222 COVID-19 vaccine. CDR1 is SGDLS, CDR2 YYNGEE, per germline. The ends lost 1 base at V and 0 bases at J; junction bases unmatched: 4. The CDR3 totals 16 residues. Assay used: immunoSEQ multiplex PCR; TCRdb lists only in-frame clones, some missing. The data contain around 150,000 clones, roughly 94% of them seen just once; the ten biggest clones take up about 1.3%. The sequenced sample was peripheral blood, obtained on day 0 of AZD1222 vaccination. The origin of this receptor is an adult in good health. The chain uses TRBV9 and TRBJ2-1, with 7 bases fitting TRBD2. The CDR3 region is CASSVTGGSSYNEQFF. CDR3 DNA: TGTGCCAGCAGCGTAACCGGGGGGAGCTCCTACAATGAGCAGTTCTTC.